This TCR beta chain was captured in a study of blood T cell repertoires in COVID-19 (dated by TCRdb to the early 2020s). Background on the whole study: Collaborator samples came from the United States, Italy and Spain and covered acute and convalescent phases of COVID-19. Samples came from the ongoing ImmuneRACE study (first 160 participants) plus 1,254 subjects from 6 global collaborators. A de-identified subject ID, COVID-19 status, age in years and sex were almost always included in the sample metadata. The dataset comprised deeply sampled blood TCRbeta repertoires from subjects exposed to, actively infected with, or recovered from COVID-19. A freely available public database, intended as a resource for researchers studying the immune response to SARS-CoV-2, is where the repertoires were released. Where available, HLA class I and class II types were taken from metadata supplied by the sample provider and were not determined by assay-based typing. The prospective study material was composed of cDNA or gDNA derived from T cells, B-cell-depleted T cells, or PBMCs.

Relative to germline, V is missing 5 bases and J is missing 7 bases, with 4 bases of the junction outside any gene match. The CDR3 numbers 14 residues from cysteine through phenylalanine. Just CDR3 DNA is preserved here, 42 bases in frame from base 1. Via the germline V gene, CDR1 is MNHEY and CDR2 SVGAGI. TCRbeta CDR3 regions were amplified from genomic DNA by means of the immunoSEQ Assay, a bias-controlled multiplex PCR. The study's own analysis went as follows. The number of nucleated cells in each sample was estimated from the amplification of reference gene primers within the assay. To quantify the absolute abundance of each unique TCRbeta CDR3 rearrangement, sequence reads were collapsed and filtered. For each sample, productive Simpson clonality was calculated as the square root of Simpson's diversity index over productive rearrangements. The clones in this table, taken by TCRdb from immuneACCESS, are in-frame only. Not every clone is retained; where verified, under half of the shortfall comes from an unresolved V gene, and the cause of the rest is unknown. D and trimming come from the DNA, and the V and J calls and clone size come from that table. Recorded for this sample are about 130,000 clones; more than 85% of them occurred a single time. The ten top clones hold roughly 4.3% of the sample.

In Seattle, one collaborating source enrolled patients while the infection was active and tracked those patients longitudinally over the course of disease. Whole blood was collected in K2EDTA tubes by collaborating institutions according to the institutions' own protocols. Collaborator samples were shipped for TCRbeta analysis as frozen whole blood, isolated PBMCs, or DNA extracted from either sample type. A remark on this clone: The target of this receptor is not known. Nothing much larger sits one base from this clone, and base qualities are not available.

What the study reported, not specific to this receptor: The quantity of clinical and demographic metadata differed by source and by participant and was supplied without curation.

The chain is made from TRBV6-5 and TRBJ1-6, and TRBD1 aligns with 8 junction nucleotides. Source material: peripheral blood. The receptor was derived from a man aged 55 to 70 with COVID-19, enrolled during active disease. The sequence in DNA is TGTGCCAGCAGTAAGGACAGGGACAATTCACCCCTCCACTTT. Its translation reads: CASSKDRDNSPLHF.